The sequence of this T cell receptor (beta chain) was determined in a study of blood T cell repertoires in COVID-19. Study information: There were acute and convalescent COVID-19 samples, and they came from the United States, Italy and Spain. T cells, B-cell-depleted T cells, or PBMCs provided the cDNA or gDNA that served as material.

Cohorts were determined from participant-reported clinical history. Germline V gene data show CDR1 as WNHNN and CDR2 as SYGVQD (reference sequence). Trimming cost V 2 bases and J 4 bases, with 14 bases left between them. CDR3 length: 15 residues. Per the study methods: Estimates of nucleated cell counts were drawn from the amplification of reference gene primers. Profiling relied on immunoSEQ multiplex PCR, and the TCRdb table lists in-frame clones only, not all of them. V and J calls and clone size come straight from that table; D and trimming were deduced from the DNA. The sample carries 200,000 to 300,000 clones, around 88% recorded once. This clone was seen more than once but under ten times.

The sequence came from a woman in her forties with acute COVID-19. V gene TRBV10-1 combines with J gene TRBJ1-1; D is perhaps TRBD1 (6 bases). The sequencing sample was made of PBMCs or T cells enriched from blood (not recorded which). This CDR3 is CASSEGRGAITEAFF. CDR3 DNA sequence: TGCGCCAGCAGTGAGGGGCGGGGGGCGATCACTGAAGCTTTCTTT.